This entry concerns a single TCR beta chain. Its specific antigen is unknown. No base-level quality is on record; no much larger clone is a single base apart. The data derive from a study of blood T cell repertoires in COVID-19 (dated by TCRdb to about 2020). About the full investigation: Collaborator samples came from the United States, Italy and Spain and covered acute and convalescent phases of COVID-19. The prospective study material was composed of cDNA or gDNA derived from T cells, B-cell-depleted T cells, or PBMCs. Subjects who had been exposed to COVID-19, were actively infected with it, or had recovered from it provided the deeply sampled blood TCRbeta repertoires that made up the dataset. A freely available public database, intended as a resource for researchers studying the immune response to SARS-CoV-2, is where the repertoires were released. Samples came from the ongoing ImmuneRACE study (first 160 participants) plus 1,254 subjects from 6 global collaborators. Sample metadata almost always included a de-identified subject ID, COVID-19 status, age in years and sex. HLA class I and class II types, where available, came from metadata supplied by the sample provider rather than from assay-based typing. Overall study outcomes, separate from this receptor: Clinical and demographic metadata were provided uncurated, with the amount varying by source and participant.

Here V drops 0 bases and J drops 5 bases, and the junction holds 5 bases not matched to any gene. CDR1 and CDR2 were assigned from the germline V gene as SGDLS and YYNGEE. The CDR3 covers 16 residues, taking in both the cysteine and the phenylalanine. Only the CDR3 DNA stays, 48 bases, in frame from base 1. TCRbeta CDR3 regions were amplified from genomic DNA using the immunoSEQ Assay, a bias-controlled multiplex PCR. From the authors' description of their analysis: The number of nucleated cells in each sample was estimated by amplification of reference gene primers within the assay. To quantify the absolute abundance of each unique TCRbeta CDR3 rearrangement, sequence reads were collapsed and filtered. For each sample, productive Simpson clonality was calculated as the square root of Simpson's diversity index across productive rearrangements. TCRdb's version of the immuneACCESS table is confined to in-frame rearrangements and falls short of the full clone set. An unresolved V gene accounts for under half of the shortfall where checked; the remainder is of unknown origin. That table supplies the V and J calls and clone size; D and trimming were determined from the DNA. The sample profile shows tens of thousands of clones; approximately 91% of them were found once. The ten biggest clones cover around 3.5% of the sample.

Each collaborating institution followed its own protocols to collect whole blood in K2EDTA tubes. For TCRbeta analysis, collaborator samples were shipped as frozen whole blood, as isolated PBMCs, or as DNA extracted from either sample type. The sample comprised peripheral blood. This sequence was found in a man in his forties or fifties with active COVID-19. Here the chain combines TRBV9 and TRBJ2-5, with 12 bases in between that match TRBD2. The sequenced DNA is TGTGCCAGCAGCGTAGCTAGCGGGGGGGCCTGGGAGACCCAGTACTTC. Its protein reads: CASSVASGGAWETQYF.